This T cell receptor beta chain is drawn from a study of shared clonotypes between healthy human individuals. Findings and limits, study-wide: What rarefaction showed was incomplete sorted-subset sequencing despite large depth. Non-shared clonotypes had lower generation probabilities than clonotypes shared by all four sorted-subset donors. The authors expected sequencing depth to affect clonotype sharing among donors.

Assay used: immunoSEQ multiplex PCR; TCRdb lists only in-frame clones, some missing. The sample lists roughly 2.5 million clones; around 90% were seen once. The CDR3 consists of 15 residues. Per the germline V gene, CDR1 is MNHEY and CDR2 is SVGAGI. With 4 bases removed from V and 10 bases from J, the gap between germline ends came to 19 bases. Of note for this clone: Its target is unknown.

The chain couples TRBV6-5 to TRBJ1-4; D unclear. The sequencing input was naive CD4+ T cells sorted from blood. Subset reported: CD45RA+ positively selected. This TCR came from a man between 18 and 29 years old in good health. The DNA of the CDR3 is TGTGCCAGCAGTTTGGGGAAAGATATTTCCGGAAAACTGTTTTTT. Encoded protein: CASSLGKDISGKLFF.